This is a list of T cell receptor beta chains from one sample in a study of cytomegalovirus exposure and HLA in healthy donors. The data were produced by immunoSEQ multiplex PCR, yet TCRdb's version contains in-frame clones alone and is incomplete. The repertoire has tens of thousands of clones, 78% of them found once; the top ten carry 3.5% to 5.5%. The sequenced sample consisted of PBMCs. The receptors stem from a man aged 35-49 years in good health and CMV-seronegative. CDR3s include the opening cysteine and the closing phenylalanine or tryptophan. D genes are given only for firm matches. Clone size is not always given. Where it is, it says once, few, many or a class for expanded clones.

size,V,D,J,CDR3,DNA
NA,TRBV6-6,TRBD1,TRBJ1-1,CASSFPGTENTEAFF,TGTGCCAGCAGCTTTCCCGGGACAGAAAACACTGAAGCTTTCTTT
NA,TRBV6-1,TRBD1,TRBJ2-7,CASSLGTDSYEQYF,TGTGCCAGCAGTCTCGGGACAGACTCCTACGAGCAGTACTTC
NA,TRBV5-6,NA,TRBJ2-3,CAGSLGGGEDTQYF,TGTGCCGGCAGCTTGGGAGGGGGCGAAGATACGCAGTATTTT
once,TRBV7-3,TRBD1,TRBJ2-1,CASSPRDSLDNEQFF,TGTGCCAGCAGCCCCCGGGACAGCCTAGACAATGAGCAGTTCTTC
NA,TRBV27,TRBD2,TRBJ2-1,CASSLFTSGISYNEQFF,TGTGCCAGCAGTTTATTTACTAGCGGGATCTCCTACAATGAGCAGTTCTTC
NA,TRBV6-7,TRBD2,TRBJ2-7,CASIHGLAGGLNYEQYF,TGTGCCAGCATCCACGGACTAGCGGGAGGGCTTAACTACGAGCAGTACTTC
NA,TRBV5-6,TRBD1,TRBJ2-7,CASKTRGQGAYEQYF,TGTGCCAGTAAAACCAGGGGACAGGGGGCTTACGAGCAGTACTTC
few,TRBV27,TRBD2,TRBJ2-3,CASSLGLAGGSSTDTQYF,TGTGCCAGCAGTTTAGGGCTAGCGGGAGGCTCTAGCACAGATACGCAGTATTTT
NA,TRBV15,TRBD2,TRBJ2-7,CATSSSGLAIEQYF,TGTGCCACCAGCAGTTCGGGACTAGCTATTGAGCAGTACTTC
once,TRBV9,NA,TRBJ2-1,CASSVDPWGGPNEQFF,TGTGCCAGCAGCGTAGACCCCTGGGGCGGCCCCAATGAGCAGTTCTTC
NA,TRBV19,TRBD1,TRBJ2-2,CASSMLAGGIGELFF,TGTGCCAGTAGTATGCTGGCAGGGGGCATCGGGGAGCTGTTTTTT
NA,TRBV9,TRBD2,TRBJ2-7,CASSVEGSGRPYEQYF,TGTGCCAGCAGCGTAGAGGGTAGCGGGAGGCCCTACGAGCAGTACTTC
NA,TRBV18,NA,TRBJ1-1,CASSPPRIRTANTEAFF,TGTGCCAGCTCACCACCGAGAATTCGCACAGCTAACACTGAAGCTTTCTTT
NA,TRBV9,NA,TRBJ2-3,CASSVGGGVADTQYF,TGTGCCAGCAGCGTAGGCGGCGGGGTGGCGGATACGCAGTATTTT
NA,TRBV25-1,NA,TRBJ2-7,CASSDGVYYEQYF,TGTGCCAGCAGTGATGGAGTTTACTACGAGCAGTACTTC
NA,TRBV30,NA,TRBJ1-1,CAWGEGVAFF,TGTGCCTGGGGGGAAGGGGTAGCTTTCTTT
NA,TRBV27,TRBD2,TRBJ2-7,CASSFRGGRLAGSEQYF,TGTGCCAGCAGTTTCAGGGGAGGTCGGCTAGCGGGAAGCGAGCAGTACTTC
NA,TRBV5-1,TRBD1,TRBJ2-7,CASSSGQGTLEQYF,TGCGCCAGCAGCTCGGGACAGGGAACCCTCGAGCAGTACTTC
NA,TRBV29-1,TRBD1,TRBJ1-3,CSVEGGTGAGNTIYF,TGCAGCGTTGAAGGTGGGACAGGGGCTGGAAACACCATATATTTT
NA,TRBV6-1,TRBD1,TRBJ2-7,CASSDGTGHSYEQYF,TGTGCCAGCAGTGACGGGACAGGGCACTCCTACGAGCAGTACTTC
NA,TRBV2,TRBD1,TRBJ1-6,CASSRPQGVGSSYNSPLHF,TGTGCCAGCAGTCGCCCCCAGGGGGTTGGCAGCTCCTATAATTCACCCCTCCACTTT
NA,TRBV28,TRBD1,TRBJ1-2,CASSWGQGGKNYGYTF,TGTGCCAGCAGTTGGGGACAGGGCGGGAAAAACTATGGCTACACCTTC
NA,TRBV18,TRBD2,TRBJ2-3,CASSPPPSGTDTQYF,TGTGCCAGCTCACCACCTCCTAGCGGAACAGATACGCAGTATTTT
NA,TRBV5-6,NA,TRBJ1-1,CASSLQGRNTEAFF,TGTGCCAGCAGCTTGCAGGGTAGGAACACTGAAGCTTTCTTT
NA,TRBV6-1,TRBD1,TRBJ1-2,CASSGRTGRTFLYGYTF,TGTGCCAGCAGTGGCAGGACAGGGCGGACTTTTCTCTATGGCTACACCTTC
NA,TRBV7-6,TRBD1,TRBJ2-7,CASSPRDRGYEQYF,TGTGCCAGCAGCCCCCGGGACAGAGGTTACGAGCAGTACTTC
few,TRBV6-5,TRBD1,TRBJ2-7,CASNDPRTGTYEQYF,TGTGCCAGCAACGATCCTAGGACAGGGACCTACGAGCAGTACTTC
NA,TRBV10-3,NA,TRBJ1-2,CAISESGNGYTF,TGTGCCATCAGTGAGTCGGGCAATGGCTACACCTTC
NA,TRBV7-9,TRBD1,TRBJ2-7,CASSSRDRGTLEQYF,TGTGCCAGCAGTTCACGGGACAGGGGAACCTTGGAGCAGTACTTC
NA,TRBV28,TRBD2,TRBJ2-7,CASNPSAGGPGEQYF,TGTGCCAGCAACCCATCAGCGGGAGGGCCCGGCGAGCAGTACTTC
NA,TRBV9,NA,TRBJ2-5,CASSVRGLAETQYF,TGTGCCAGCAGCGTGCGGGGACTGGCAGAGACCCAGTACTTC
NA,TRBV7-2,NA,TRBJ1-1,CASSLVEEMNTEAFF,TGTGCCAGCAGCTTAGTGGAGGAAATGAACACTGAAGCTTTCTTT
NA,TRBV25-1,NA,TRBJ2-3,CASSERGRHTDTQYF,TGTGCCAGCAGTGAACGGGGGAGGCACACAGATACGCAGTATTTT
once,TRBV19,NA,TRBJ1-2,CANTSGTLRHYGYTF,TGTGCCAATACGAGTGGGACACTCAGACACTATGGCTACACCTTC
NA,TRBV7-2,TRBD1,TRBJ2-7,CASSRDSPSYYEQYF,TGTGCCAGCAGCCGGGACAGCCCTTCCTACTACGAGCAGTACTTC
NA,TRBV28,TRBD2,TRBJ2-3,CASSLPSGRGTDTQYF,TGTGCCAGCAGTTTACCAAGCGGGAGGGGCACAGATACGCAGTATTTT
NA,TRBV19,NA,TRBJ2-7,CASSIGPVGQSSYEQYF,TGTGCCAGTAGTATAGGCCCGGTGGGCCAATCCAGCTACGAGCAGTACTTC
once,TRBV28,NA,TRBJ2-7,CASSPYSSYEQYF,TGTGCCAGCAGTCCGTATAGTAGCTACGAGCAGTACTTC
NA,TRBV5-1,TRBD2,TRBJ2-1,CASRPGLADHNEQFF,TGCGCCAGCAGGCCGGGACTAGCGGATCACAATGAGCAGTTCTTC
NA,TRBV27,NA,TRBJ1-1,CASSPSLVNTEAFF,TGTGCCAGCAGTCCTAGTTTGGTGAACACTGAAGCTTTCTTT